A selection of T cell receptor beta chains follows, all from one sample in a study of blood T cell repertoires in COVID-19. Here immunoSEQ multiplex PCR was the method, and the copy in TCRdb shows in-frame clones only, minus some. The profile covers 120,000 to 150,000 clones, with 75% to 85% appearing a single time and 13% taken by the ten largest. Material for sequencing was peripheral blood. The receptor set was obtained from a man in his fifties or sixties with active or convalescent COVID-19. Each CDR3 is given with its conserved first and last residue. A D gene is named only where the DNA matches it firmly. Clone size is stated in some rows and not others, as once, few, many or a class when expanded.

V gene: TRBV28; D gene: -; J gene: TRBJ1-1; clone size: -; CDR3 protein: CASSLVGGKLNTEAFF; CDR3 DNA: TGTGCCAGCAGTTTAGTTGGAGGAAAACTGAACACTGAAGCTTTCTTT
V gene: TRBV18; D gene: -; J gene: TRBJ2-7; clone size: -; CDR3 protein: CASSPSQDGIAYEQYF; CDR3 DNA: TGTGCCAGCTCACCTTCGCAGGACGGGATTGCGTACGAGCAGTACTTC
V gene: TRBV28; D gene: -; J gene: TRBJ1-1; clone size: -; CDR3 protein: CASSPDTPEAFF; CDR3 DNA: TGTGCCAGCAGCCCGGACACGCCTGAAGCTTTCTTT
V gene: TRBV7-8; D gene: TRBD1; J gene: TRBJ2-3; clone size: -; CDR3 protein: CASSKGQFRTDTQYF; CDR3 DNA: TGTGCCAGCAGCAAGGGACAGTTCCGCACAGATACGCAGTATTTT
V gene: TRBV5-6; D gene: TRBD2; J gene: TRBJ2-3; clone size: -; CDR3 protein: CASSWRTSGSFNTQYF; CDR3 DNA: TGTGCCAGCAGCTGGAGGACTAGCGGGAGCTTTAATACGCAGTATTTT
V gene: TRBV11-3; D gene: -; J gene: TRBJ1-1; clone size: -; CDR3 protein: CASSLGEGYEAFF; CDR3 DNA: TGTGCCAGCAGCTTAGGGGAGGGTTATGAAGCTTTCTTT
V gene: TRBV18; D gene: TRBD1; J gene: TRBJ2-7; clone size: -; CDR3 protein: CASSPVPGQGLGEQYF; CDR3 DNA: TGTGCCAGCTCACCGGTGCCGGGACAGGGACTCGGAGAGCAGTACTTC
V gene: TRBV6-6; D gene: -; J gene: TRBJ1-3; clone size: -; CDR3 protein: CASSPQDPRSGNTIYF; CDR3 DNA: TGTGCCAGCAGTCCCCAGGATCCAAGGTCTGGAAACACCATATATTTT
V gene: TRBV7-3; D gene: TRBD1; J gene: TRBJ1-1; clone size: -; CDR3 protein: CASRTGANTEAFF; CDR3 DNA: TGTGCCAGCAGAACAGGGGCTAACACTGAAGCTTTCTTT
V gene: TRBV6-2/TRBV6-3; D gene: TRBD2; J gene: TRBJ2-1; clone size: -; CDR3 protein: CASSYSIGAGVSYNEQFF; CDR3 DNA: TGTGCCAGCAGTTACTCGATCGGCGCGGGAGTTAGTTACAATGAGCAGTTCTTC
V gene: TRBV7-2; D gene: -; J gene: TRBJ1-2; clone size: -; CDR3 protein: CASSLDPEPYGYTF; CDR3 DNA: TGTGCCAGCAGCTTAGATCCAGAACCCTATGGCTACACCTTC
V gene: TRBV5-6; D gene: TRBD2; J gene: TRBJ2-1; clone size: -; CDR3 protein: CASSPNAGGGPDNEQFF; CDR3 DNA: TGTGCCAGCAGCCCAAACGCGGGGGGAGGGCCGGACAATGAGCAGTTCTTC
V gene: TRBV19; D gene: -; J gene: TRBJ1-5; clone size: once; CDR3 protein: CASIGGGNQPQHF; CDR3 DNA: TGTGCCAGTATAGGGGGGGGCAATCAGCCCCAGCATTTT
V gene: TRBV29-1; D gene: TRBD1; J gene: TRBJ1-2; clone size: -; CDR3 protein: CSAGTGAYGYTF; CDR3 DNA: TGCAGCGCAGGGACAGGGGCATACGGCTACACCTTC
V gene: TRBV21-1; D gene: -; J gene: TRBJ1-4; clone size: once; CDR3 protein: CASSKSPPRPTCLNNEKLFF; CDR3 DNA: TGTGCCAGCAGCAAAAGTCCCCCCCGCCCAACTTGCCTTAATAATGAAAAACTGTTTTTT
V gene: TRBV6-2/TRBV6-3; D gene: -; J gene: TRBJ1-3; clone size: -; CDR3 protein: CASSYSRRGSSGNTIYF; CDR3 DNA: TGTGCCAGCAGTTACTCGAGGCGTGGCAGCTCTGGAAACACCATATATTTT
V gene: TRBV2; D gene: TRBD2; J gene: TRBJ2-1; clone size: -; CDR3 protein: CASSEGGLAGVNEQFF; CDR3 DNA: TGTGCCAGCAGTGAGGGTGGTCTAGCGGGAGTAAATGAGCAGTTCTTC
V gene: TRBV28; D gene: -; J gene: TRBJ2-7; clone size: -; CDR3 protein: CASRGITGMYEQYF; CDR3 DNA: TGTGCCAGCAGGGGAATTACAGGGATGTACGAGCAGTACTTC
V gene: TRBV25-1; D gene: TRBD2; J gene: TRBJ2-4; clone size: -; CDR3 protein: CASRHTSGIYF; CDR3 DNA: TGTGCCAGCAGGCATACTAGCGGTATATACTTC
V gene: TRBV7-9; D gene: -; J gene: TRBJ2-3; clone size: -; CDR3 protein: CASSLGRDIYTDTQYF; CDR3 DNA: TGTGCCAGCAGCTTGGGCAGGGACATTTACACAGATACGCAGTATTTT
V gene: TRBV5-6; D gene: TRBD1; J gene: TRBJ1-1; clone size: -; CDR3 protein: CASSRQGYTEAFF; CDR3 DNA: TGTGCCAGCAGTAGACAGGGATACACTGAAGCTTTCTTT
V gene: TRBV28; D gene: -; J gene: TRBJ2-2; clone size: -; CDR3 protein: CASIHSAQGNTGELFF; CDR3 DNA: TGTGCCAGCATCCACTCGGCGCAGGGGAACACCGGGGAGCTGTTTTTT
V gene: TRBV5-1; D gene: -; J gene: TRBJ1-1; clone size: -; CDR3 protein: CASSLARGEAEAFF; CDR3 DNA: TGCGCCAGCAGCTTGGCCAGAGGGGAGGCTGAAGCTTTCTTT
V gene: TRBV15; D gene: -; J gene: TRBJ1-2; clone size: -; CDR3 protein: CATSRDYGVWQDGYTF; CDR3 DNA: TGTGCCACCAGCAGAGATTACGGGGTCTGGCAAGATGGCTACACCTTC
V gene: TRBV30; D gene: -; J gene: TRBJ2-5; clone size: -; CDR3 protein: CAWIGYQETQYF; CDR3 DNA: TGTGCCTGGATCGGTTACCAAGAGACCCAGTACTTC
V gene: TRBV29-1; D gene: TRBD1; J gene: TRBJ2-7; clone size: -; CDR3 protein: CSVDGRTGNEQYF; CDR3 DNA: TGCAGCGTTGATGGACGGACAGGGAACGAGCAGTACTTC
V gene: TRBV4-1; D gene: TRBD2; J gene: TRBJ2-7; clone size: -; CDR3 protein: CASSQGLAGTREQYF; CDR3 DNA: TGCGCCAGCAGCCAAGGACTAGCGGGAACGCGCGAGCAGTACTTC
V gene: TRBV29-1; D gene: -; J gene: TRBJ2-5; clone size: -; CDR3 protein: CSVEQGNSVVETQYF; CDR3 DNA: TGCAGCGTTGAGCAGGGCAATTCGGTAGTAGAGACCCAGTACTTC
V gene: TRBV5-1; D gene: TRBD1; J gene: TRBJ1-1; clone size: once; CDR3 protein: CASSPRTGGDEAFF; CDR3 DNA: TGCGCCAGCAGCCCTCGGACAGGGGGGGATGAAGCTTTCTTT
V gene: TRBV7-9; D gene: -; J gene: TRBJ1-2; clone size: -; CDR3 protein: CASGSGREYGYTF; CDR3 DNA: TGTGCCAGCGGCTCGGGACGGGAGTATGGCTACACCTTC
V gene: TRBV5-1; D gene: -; J gene: TRBJ1-1; clone size: -; CDR3 protein: CASRQELNTEAFF; CDR3 DNA: TGCGCCAGCCGACAGGAGTTGAACACTGAAGCTTTCTTT
V gene: TRBV6-2/TRBV6-3; D gene: TRBD1; J gene: TRBJ1-4; clone size: -; CDR3 protein: CASSYRTPGPTGVTNEKLFF; CDR3 DNA: TGTGCCAGCAGTTACCGGACCCCCGGTCCCACAGGGGTGACTAATGAAAAACTGTTTTTT
V gene: TRBV6-6; D gene: TRBD1; J gene: TRBJ2-7; clone size: -; CDR3 protein: CASSRSATGVEQYF; CDR3 DNA: TGTGCCAGCAGTCGATCGGCGACAGGGGTCGAGCAGTACTTC
V gene: TRBV7-9; D gene: -; J gene: TRBJ1-2; clone size: -; CDR3 protein: CASSPQAGAANYGYTF; CDR3 DNA: TGTGCCAGCAGCCCCCAGGCAGGGGCCGCTAACTATGGCTACACCTTC
V gene: TRBV30; D gene: TRBD1; J gene: TRBJ2-5; clone size: -; CDR3 protein: CAWSVWTGGEGETQYF; CDR3 DNA: TGTGCCTGGAGTGTATGGACAGGGGGCGAGGGAGAGACCCAGTACTTC
V gene: TRBV4-2; D gene: TRBD2; J gene: TRBJ2-6; clone size: -; CDR3 protein: CASSAPILAGTISGANVLTF; CDR3 DNA: TGTGCCAGCAGCGCCCCCATTCTAGCGGGTACTATCTCTGGGGCCAACGTCCTGACTTTC
V gene: TRBV3-1/TRBV3-2; D gene: TRBD2; J gene: TRBJ2-7; clone size: -; CDR3 protein: CASSTSASHEQYF; CDR3 DNA: TGTGCCAGCAGCACTAGCGCCTCCCACGAGCAGTACTTC
V gene: TRBV28; D gene: -; J gene: TRBJ1-2; clone size: -; CDR3 protein: CASTPRFYGYTF; CDR3 DNA: TGTGCCAGCACCCCGAGATTCTATGGCTACACCTTC
V gene: TRBV20-1; D gene: TRBD1; J gene: TRBJ2-6; clone size: -; CDR3 protein: CSASPGQGNSGANVLTF; CDR3 DNA: TGCAGTGCTAGTCCCGGACAGGGAAACTCTGGGGCCAACGTCCTGACTTTC
V gene: TRBV4-3; D gene: TRBD2; J gene: TRBJ2-7; clone size: -; CDR3 protein: CASSQERERDYEQYF; CDR3 DNA: TGCGCCAGCAGCCAAGAGCGGGAGAGAGATTACGAGCAGTACTTC
V gene: TRBV7-7; D gene: TRBD2; J gene: TRBJ2-7; clone size: -; CDR3 protein: CASSAAGRGEQYF; CDR3 DNA: TGTGCCAGCAGCGCGGCAGGGAGGGGCGAGCAGTACTTC
V gene: TRBV4-3; D gene: TRBD2; J gene: TRBJ2-3; clone size: -; CDR3 protein: CASSPSGLAGGFDTQYF; CDR3 DNA: TGCGCCAGCAGCCCCTCCGGCCTAGCGGGAGGGTTCGATACGCAGTATTTT
V gene: TRBV6-5; D gene: TRBD1; J gene: TRBJ2-1; clone size: -; CDR3 protein: CASSRDRNEQFF; CDR3 DNA: TGTGCCAGCAGCCGGGACAGAAATGAGCAGTTCTTC
V gene: TRBV2; D gene: TRBD1; J gene: TRBJ2-5; clone size: -; CDR3 protein: CASTPGGETQYF; CDR3 DNA: TGTGCCAGCACCCCAGGGGGAGAGACCCAGTACTTC
V gene: TRBV28; D gene: -; J gene: TRBJ1-2; clone size: once; CDR3 protein: CASSNSDYGYTF; CDR3 DNA: TGTGCCAGCAGTAACAGTGACTATGGCTACACCTTC
V gene: TRBV7-3; D gene: -; J gene: TRBJ2-5; clone size: -; CDR3 protein: CASSRLSGETQYF; CDR3 DNA: TGTGCCAGCAGCCGCCTCTCAGGCGAGACCCAGTACTTC
V gene: TRBV19; D gene: TRBD1; J gene: TRBJ2-2; clone size: -; CDR3 protein: CASSMGQGNTGELFF; CDR3 DNA: TGTGCCAGTAGTATGGGACAGGGGAACACCGGGGAGCTGTTTTTT
V gene: TRBV2; D gene: -; J gene: TRBJ2-7; clone size: -; CDR3 protein: CASARDFSYEQYF; CDR3 DNA: TGTGCCAGCGCCAGGGACTTTTCCTACGAGCAGTACTTC
V gene: TRBV18; D gene: TRBD2; J gene: TRBJ2-3; clone size: -; CDR3 protein: CASSPGTSGRTDTQYF; CDR3 DNA: TGTGCCAGCTCACCAGGAACTAGCGGGAGAACAGATACGCAGTATTTT
V gene: TRBV28; D gene: TRBD2; J gene: TRBJ2-3; clone size: -; CDR3 protein: CASSLSAGAWGDTQYF; CDR3 DNA: TGTGCCAGCAGTTTATCCGCGGGAGCGTGGGGCGATACGCAGTATTTT
V gene: TRBV7-2; D gene: -; J gene: TRBJ1-3; clone size: few; CDR3 protein: CASSLSVSGNTIYF; CDR3 DNA: TGTGCCAGCAGCTTATCTGTCTCTGGAAACACCATATATTTT
V gene: TRBV19; D gene: -; J gene: TRBJ1-2; clone size: -; CDR3 protein: CASSISPTGANYGYTF; CDR3 DNA: TGTGCCAGTAGTATAAGCCCGACAGGCGCTAACTATGGCTACACCTTC